This TCR beta chain is drawn from a study of blood T cell repertoires in COVID-19. Study in general: Some COVID-19 samples were acute and others convalescent; all came from the United States, Italy and Spain.

V shed 4 bases and J shed 0 bases, with 13 bases lying between them. This CDR3 has 15 amino acids. CDR1 is SGDLS and CDR2 is YYNGEE in the germline V gene. TCRdb's table, derived via immunoSEQ multiplex PCR, lists solely in-frame clones and lacks some. Of about 240,000 clones listed, about 83% were seen once; the top ten hold about 2%. Sequencing used peripheral blood. This receptor was taken from a man between 25 and 39 years old who had recovered from COVID-19. The V call is TRBV9, the J call TRBJ1-1; D is unclear. CDR3 DNA: TGTGCCAGCAGCCCAGAGGCGTACATGAACACTGAAGCTTTCTTT. This translates into CASSPEAYMNTEAFF.